Following are 25 T cell receptor beta chains from one sample sequenced in a study of T cells expressing NK-cell markers. TCRdb reworked the 5' RACE reads into one entry per CDR3 protein, no DNA. Recorded for this sample: 400,000 to 550,000 distinct CDR3 sequences. Sequencing was performed on blood T cells: a sorted CD56 or NKG2C T cell subset, CD4+ or CD8+ T cells, or bulk PBMC T cells (not recorded which). These receptors were collected from a woman aged 18 to 69 in good health.

The chain combines TRBV27 with TRBJ2-6; TCRdb's assignment of TRBD1 cannot be checked, as there is no DNA. The germline V gene has CDR1 MNHEY and CDR2 SMNVEV (reference sequence). The CDR3 totals 19 residues. The CDR3: CASSFGALGVGSGANVLTF. Full variable domain (rest looked up from reference TRBV27 and TRBJ2-6): EAQVTQNPRYLITVTGKKLTVTCSQNMNHEYMSWYRQDPGLGLRQIYYSMNVEVTDKGDVPEGYKVSRKEKRNFPLILESPSPNQTSLYFCASSFGALGVGSGANVLTFGAGSRLTVL.

The chain employs TRBV6-5 and TRBJ1-2; TCRdb returns TRBD1, unconfirmable since there is no DNA. In germline, CDR1 is MNHEY, CDR2 SVGAGI. CDR3 length: 12 residues. CDR3 loop: CASSYGQSGYTF.

Frequency places this clonotype as medium-sized (0.01 to 0.1%). The chain joins TRBV20-1 to TRBJ2-7. The germline CDR1 and CDR2 sequences are DFQATT and SNEGSKA (reference sequence). The CDR3 spans 14 residues. The CDR3 here is CSARDLLSSYEQYF.

The chain employs TRBV9 and TRBJ2-5; absent DNA, TCRdb's TRBD2 call cannot be checked. The CDR3 sequence is 17 residues long. CDR1 and CDR2 (germline): SGDLS, YYNGEE. The CDR3 sequence is CASSPVWTSSYQETQYF.

V is TRBV12-3 or TRBV12-4 and J is TRBJ2-2; TCRdb indicates TRBD2, and absent DNA this call remains unverified. The CDR3 extends over 17 amino acids. The CDR3 here is CASRPSLAGANTGELFF.

V is TRBV28 and J is TRBJ2-7; TCRdb proposes TRBD2, but this gene call is untestable without DNA. Looked up from germline, CDR1 is MDHEN and CDR2 is SYDVKM. The CDR3 runs 13 residues. CDR3 sequence reads: CATSSGRYVGQYF.

This chain uses TRBV4-2 with TRBJ1-1; TCRdb lists TRBD1, though no DNA is available to test this call. The CDR3 is made up of 18 amino acids. The V gene's germline CDR1 is LGHNA and CDR2 YNFKEQ. The CDR3 spells CASSQDFQDRGRNTEAFF.

The gene calls are TRBV7-2 and TRBJ2-1. CDR3 size: 13 residues. Per the germline V gene, CDR1 is SGHTA and CDR2 is FQGNSA. The CDR3 region is CASSYSSYNEQFF.

This chain joins TRBV5-1 and TRBJ2-1; absent DNA, TCRdb's TRBD2 call cannot be checked. Germline CDR1 is SGHRS and CDR2 is YFSETQ. The CDR3 covers 15 residues. This CDR3 reads CASSPGTRSDNEQFF.

The genes are TRBV7-9 and TRBJ2-7; TCRdb returns TRBD2, unconfirmable since there is no DNA. CDR1 is SEHNR and CDR2 is FQNEAQ in the germline V gene (reference sequence). This CDR3 is built from 16 residues. CDR3: CASGNWGTSGNYEQYF.

The chain has TRBV29-1 and TRBJ1-2; there is no DNA to check the TCRdb D call of TRBD1. The germline V gene has CDR1 SQVTM and CDR2 ANQGSEA. The CDR3 is made up of 14 amino acids. The CDR3 here is CSVEEVRGVDGYTF.

This sequence joins TRBV12-3 or TRBV12-4 and TRBJ1-4; TCRdb gives TRBD1 as the D gene, but with no DNA this cannot be confirmed. The CDR3 has 14 residues. The CDR3: CASSPDRVQEKLFF.

This rearrangement joins TRBV7-9 to TRBJ1-5. The CDR3 covers 15 residues. Germline V gene sequence: CDR1 SEHNR, CDR2 FQNEAQ (reference sequence). CDR3 loop: CASSLGGAYNQPQHF.

The chain has TRBV12-3 or TRBV12-4 and TRBJ1-3. CDR3 length: 12 amino acids. The CDR3 region is CASSSPRNTIYF.

The chain uses TRBV6-1 and TRBJ2-1. Per germline, CDR1 MNHNS and CDR2 SASEGT. The CDR3 spans 15 residues. CDR3 amino acids: CASRRLATSYNEQFF.

The rearrangement joins TRBV7-9 to TRBJ2-1. CDR3 length: 14 amino acids. Per germline, CDR1 SEHNR and CDR2 FQNEAQ (reference sequence). The CDR3 spells CASSFLESYNEQFF.

J is TRBJ2-2 and V is TRBV5-5. Germline CDR1 is SGHKS and CDR2 is YYEKEE (reference sequence). There are 15 residues in the CDR3. The CDR3 protein is CASSSPSVNTGELFF.

The chain employs TRBV29-1 and TRBJ2-7; the D call from TCRdb, TRBD1, cannot be confirmed without DNA. Germline CDR1 reads SQVTM; CDR2 reads ANQGSEA. The CDR3 runs to 14 residues. CDR3 sequence: CSVEDRRTGNEQYF.

The genes are TRBV12-3 or TRBV12-4 and TRBJ2-7; TCRdb outputs TRBD2, but without DNA this stays unchecked. This CDR3 contains 15 residues. CDR3 sequence reads: CASSFGTSGTYEQYF.

V gene TRBV7-9 combines with J gene TRBJ2-7; the TCRdb D gene call, TRBD2, has no DNA to confirm it. CDR3 size: 15 residues. The germline V gene has CDR1 SEHNR and CDR2 FQNEAQ (reference sequence). The CDR3: CASTGPTSATYEQYF. The whole variable domain, filled in from reference TRBV7-9 and TRBJ2-7, reads DTGVSQNPRHKITKRGQNVTFRCDPISEHNRLYWYRQTLGQGPEFLTYFQNEAQLEKSRLLSDRFSAERPKGSFSTLEIQRTEQGDSAMYLCASTGPTSATYEQYFGPGTRLTVT.

The rearrangement links TRBV4-1 to TRBJ2-1; absent DNA, TCRdb's TRBD1 call cannot be checked. The CDR3 extends over 15 amino acids. CDR1 is MGHRA, CDR2 YSYEKL, per germline. CDR3 residues: CASSPGQGPRDEQFF.

CDR3 sequence: CASSQSRDRAPNEQFF. The chain recombines TRBV6-1 with TRBJ2-1; checking the TCRdb D call of TRBD1 is not possible without DNA. Per germline, CDR1 MNHNS and CDR2 SASEGT. CDR3 length equals 16 residues.

V usage is TRBV7-6 and J usage is TRBJ1-1. Germline V gene sequence: CDR1 SGHVS, CDR2 FNYEAQ. This CDR3 has 14 residues. Here the CDR3 reads CASSPERAITEAFF.

This chain's CDR3 is CASSLRQVNEQFF. The chain carries TRBV12-3 or TRBV12-4 and TRBJ2-1. The CDR3 is 13 amino acids.

The chain couples TRBV29-1 to TRBJ1-1; TCRdb's D call of TRBD1 is untestable without DNA. Per germline, CDR1 SQVTM and CDR2 ANQGSEA. The CDR3 is 12 residues long. The CDR3 spells CSVGTVNTEAFF.